The source of this T cell receptor beta chain is a study of blood T cell repertoires in COVID-19. Study information: The United States, Italy and Spain were the sources of the acute and convalescent COVID-19 samples.

How the authors handled the data: Amplifying reference gene primers gave estimates of nucleated cell counts. Clones were sequenced by immunoSEQ multiplex PCR, and TCRdb holds only the in-frame ones, with some missing. From that table come the V and J calls and clone size; the DNA was used to work out D and trimming. Of tens of thousands of clones in the sample, just under 85% were seen once. The specimen sequenced was peripheral blood. This receptor was taken from a man in his 60s with acute or convalescent COVID-19.

The DNA for the CDR3 is TGTGCCAGCAGTCCACAGGGTACTGGAAACACCATATATTTT. Its protein product is CASSPQGTGNTIYF. V is TRBV2 and J is TRBJ1-3; the D gene is possibly TRBD1 (6 bases). Per germline, CDR1 SNHLY and CDR2 FYNNEI. V lost 5 bases and J lost 2, with 10 bases in between. This CDR3 contains 14 residues. The entire variable domain, with the rest obtained from reference TRBV2 and TRBJ1-3, is as follows: EPEVTQTPSHQVTQMGQEVILRCVPISNHLYFYWYRQILGQKVEFLVSFYNNEISEKSEIFDDQFSVERPDGSNFTLKIRSTKLEDSAMYFCASSPQGTGNTIYFGEGSWLTVV.